A single sample is the source of the 24 T cell receptor beta chains below, sequenced in a study of control samples from healthy donors and cancer patients (TCRdb year 2020). Libraries were made using the immunoSEQ multiplex PCR assay. As stored in TCRdb, this immuneACCESS dataset retains in-frame rearrangements with V and J assigned. A fraction of the clones does not appear; measured against another copy, unresolved V genes explain less than half of the discrepancy, and the remainder lacks a known reason. The sample table shows about 160,000 clones, and approximately 90% are seen once. Around 13% of the sample lies in the top ten. Specimen: blood. The receptors stem from a man in his thirties or forties in good health.

This chain connects TRBV27 to TRBJ1-1, with 7 bases aligning to TRBD1. V lost 7 bases and J lost 1; bases outside the gene matches: 9. The CDR3 is made up of 15 amino acids. Germline V CDR1 and CDR2: MNHEY, SMNVEV (reference sequence). In DNA form, the CDR3 reads TGTGCCAGCACCCCCCTGGGACAGTCGAACACTGAAGCTTTCTTT. Protein sequence: CASTPLGQSNTEAFF.

The rearrangement links TRBV4-3 to TRBJ2-3; D possibly corresponds to TRBD2 (6 bases). The germline V and J ends were trimmed by 0 bases and 4 bases, with 26 bases remaining between them. The germline CDR1 and CDR2 sequences are LGHNA and YSLEER. The CDR3 has 20 amino acids. As DNA, the CDR3 is TGCGCCAGCAGCCAAGAAGCGCCCTCTGGGGGGAGTAGGAGGGCAGATACGCAGTATTTT. It yields the protein CASSQEAPSGGSRRADTQYF.

The CDR3: CATQGQGVYGYTF. The DNA of the CDR3 is TGTGCCACCCAGGGACAGGGGGTTTATGGCTACACCTTC. The chain is built from TRBV19 and TRBJ1-2; the match to TRBD1 covers 11 bases. Germline assignment: CDR1 LNHDA and CDR2 SQIVND (reference sequence). There are 13 residues in the CDR3. The V and J ends lost 10 bases and 5 bases, in that order; junction bases with no gene match: 6.

The sample holds one count of this clone. The chain couples TRBV19 to TRBJ1-5; D gene unclear. The CDR3 totals 15 residues. CDR1 is LNHDA, CDR2 SQIVND, per germline (reference sequence). Deletions cut 3 bases from V and 4 bases from J, with 13 bases between. CDR3: CASSMAQVRNQPQHF. For the CDR3, the DNA is TGTGCCAGTAGTATGGCCCAAGTTCGGAATCAGCCCCAGCATTTT.

This chain joins TRBV4-1 and TRBJ2-2; D uncertain. Trimming left V 1 base short and J 5 bases short, with 2 bases between. The CDR3 contains 12 residues. The V gene's germline CDR1 is MGHRA and CDR2 YSYEKL. The CDR3 DNA sequence: TGCGCCAGCAGCCAAGGTACCGGGGAGCTGTTTTTT. Translation: CASSQGTGELFF.

For the CDR3, the DNA is TGTGCCAGCAGCTTCGGGGTTGGGAATGAAAAACTGTTTTTT. Protein: CASSFGVGNEKLFF. The gene calls are TRBV11-2 and TRBJ1-4; no clear D. Germline loops: CDR1 SGHAT, CDR2 FQNNGV. Between the trimmed V and J ends, which lost 3 bases and 5 bases, there was a span of 10 bases. The CDR3 is 14 residues long.

The V gene is TRBV7-9, the J gene TRBJ2-7, with 9 positions matching TRBD1. J gave up 5 bases and V 3 bases, and 17 bases lay outside the gene matches. Germline V gene sequence: CDR1 SEHNR, CDR2 FQNEAQ (reference sequence). The CDR3 loop spans 18 amino acids. The CDR3 nucleotides read TGTGCCAGCAGCTTTGGGATCCGCGCGGGACAGGGTTTGCACGAGCAGTACTTC. Translated: CASSFGIRAGQGLHEQYF. The entire variable domain, with the rest obtained from reference TRBV7-9 and TRBJ2-7, is as follows: DTGVSQNPRHKITKRGQNVTFRCDPISEHNRLYWYRQTLGQGPEFLTYFQNEAQLEKSRLLSDRFSAERPKGSFSTLEIQRTEQGDSAMYLCASSFGIRAGQGLHEQYFGPGTRLTVT.

The V and J genes are TRBV5-8 and TRBJ1-6; 7 bases fit TRBD1. CDR1 is SGHTS, CDR2 YDEGEE, per germline. This CDR3 spans 16 amino acids. Germline trimming cut 2 bases from V and 1 base from J; bases unmatched to any gene: 3. This CDR3 reads CASSFAGGSYNSPLHF. The CDR3 region has the DNA TGTGCCAGCAGCTTCGCAGGGGGATCCTATAATTCACCCCTCCACTTT.

The table lists this clone with a count of one. The chain combines TRBV28 with TRBJ2-3; maybe TRBD1 (6 bases). Trimming cost V 8 bases and J 6 bases, with 21 bases left between them. The V gene's germline CDR1 is MDHEN and CDR2 SYDVKM. The CDR3 length is 15 residues. The CDR3 DNA reads TGTGCCAGCCTGAGGGCAGGGGAAGGTAGGGATACGCAGTATTTT. This gives the protein CASLRAGEGRDTQYF. The full variable domain, with the rest looked up from reference TRBV28 and TRBJ2-3, is DVKVTQSSRYLVKRTGEKVFLECVQDMDHENMFWYRQDPGLGLRLIYFSYDVKMKEKGDIPEGYSVSREKKERFSLILESASTNQTSMYLCASLRAGEGRDTQYFGPGTRLTVL.

V and J are TRBV5-1 and TRBJ1-2, with D possibly being TRBD1 (5 bases). The CDR3 totals 13 residues. V was clipped by 4 bases and J by 5 bases, with 12 bases between them. CDR1 and CDR2 (germline): SGHRS, YFSETQ. As DNA, the CDR3 is TGCGCCAGCAGCAGTGGGGGAGAATATGGCTACACCTTC. It encodes CASSSGGEYGYTF.

V gene TRBV28 combines with J gene TRBJ2-1; D not certain. The V end lost 7 bases, the J end lost 6 bases, and 4 bases lay between the germline ends. The CDR3 loop spans 10 amino acids. Per germline, CDR1 MDHEN and CDR2 SYDVKM. This chain's CDR3 is CASKGNEQFF. The CDR3 DNA reads as TGTGCCAGCAAGGGCAATGAGCAGTTCTTC.

This clone was observed many times. This rearrangement joins TRBV18 to TRBJ1-6, with 11 bases aligning to TRBD1. The J segment lost 8 bases and the V segment lost 6 bases, leaving 6 bases of the junction unmatched. This CDR3 is built from 15 residues. Germline assignment: CDR1 KGHSH and CDR2 LQKENI. The CDR3 here is CASSRTGGADSPLHF. CDR3 nucleotide sequence: TGTGCCAGCTCCCGGACAGGGGGCGCGGATTCACCCCTCCACTTT.

This chain joins TRBV11-2 and TRBJ2-5, with 8 bases that match TRBD1. The junction had 7 bases not matched to a gene; V was cut back by 8 bases and J by 2 bases. CDR3 length: 14 amino acids. Per the germline V gene, CDR1 is SGHAT and CDR2 is FQNNGV. CDR3 loop: CASDRQGNQETQYF. The CDR3 DNA reads as TGTGCCAGCGATAGACAGGGGAATCAAGAGACCCAGTACTTC. The whole variable domain, filled in from reference TRBV11-2 and TRBJ2-5, reads EAGVAQSPRYKIIEKRQSVAFWCNPISGHATLYWYQQILGQGPKLLIQFQNNGVVDDSQLPKDRFSAERLKGVDSTLKIQPAKLEDSAVYLCASDRQGNQETQYFGPGTRLLVL.

The chain recombines TRBV5-6 with TRBJ1-1, with 7 bases identical to TRBD1. The CDR3 consists of 14 residues. Trimming cost V 4 bases and J 5 bases; bases outside gene matches: 8. Germline V lookup: CDR1 SGHDT, CDR2 YYEEEE. The CDR3 protein is CASSPPSRGTEAFF. In DNA form, the CDR3 reads TGTGCCAGCAGCCCTCCCTCCAGGGGGACTGAAGCTTTCTTT.

V is TRBV7-8 and J is TRBJ1-1, with D perhaps TRBD1 (5 bases). The CDR3 totals 14 residues. Germline V gene lookup returns CDR1 SGHVS and CDR2 FQNEAQ. Trimming stripped 2 bases from V and 3 bases from J, with 10 bases between. CDR3 protein: CASSLQGTDTEAFF. As DNA, the CDR3 is TGTGCCAGCAGCTTACAGGGAACGGACACTGAAGCTTTCTTT.

The chain joins TRBV14 to TRBJ2-1; D unresolved. Germline CDR1 reads SGHDN; CDR2 reads FVKESK. The CDR3 sequence is 11 residues long. V was clipped by 3 bases and J by 7 bases, with 4 bases between them. CDR3 nucleotide sequence: TGTGCCAGCAGCCAGGTAAATGAGCAGTTCTTC. Amino acids: CASSQVNEQFF.

The V and J genes are TRBV5-1 and TRBJ1-4, with D perhaps matching TRBD1 (5 bases). Germline loops: CDR1 SGHRS, CDR2 YFSETQ. CDR3 length: 13 residues. The germline V and J ends were trimmed by 4 bases and 13 bases, with 17 bases remaining between them. CDR3 in DNA: TGCGCCAGCAGCGCTGATCTGTCGGGACCACTGTTTTTT. Protein sequence: CASSADLSGPLFF.

The rearrangement links TRBV19 to TRBJ1-6, with D uncertain. CDR3 length equals 16 residues. Germline CDR1 and CDR2: LNHDA and SQIVND (reference sequence). V lost 7 bases to trimming and J lost 1 base, with 14 bases between them. CDR3 amino acids: CASKSDGKSYNSPLHF. The CDR3 DNA follows: TGTGCCAGTAAATCAGACGGGAAGTCCTATAATTCACCCCTCCACTTT.

J is TRBJ1-1 and V is TRBV18; D perhaps matches TRBD1 (5 bases). V was clipped by 3 bases and J by 11 bases, with 16 bases between them. This CDR3 is built from 13 residues. Looked up from germline, CDR1 is KGHSH and CDR2 is LQKENI. This CDR3 reads CASSPSLRESAFF. The CDR3 DNA reads as TGTGCCAGCTCACCGAGTCTCAGGGAATCGGCTTTCTTT.

This chain connects TRBV30 to TRBJ2-4; D perhaps matches TRBD1 (5 bases). The CDR3 is made up of 12 amino acids. The germline gives CDR1 GTSNPN, CDR2 SVGIG (reference sequence). V dropped 3 bases and J dropped 8 bases, with 11 bases sitting between them. The CDR3 here is CAWRTGFDIQYF. The CDR3 DNA reads TGTGCCTGGAGAACAGGTTTCGACATTCAGTACTTC.

Here the CDR3 reads CASSRTKPGQGVEKLFF. CDR3 nucleotides: TGTGCCAGCAGCCGAACAAAACCGGGACAGGGAGTTGAAAAACTGTTTTTT. The chain links TRBV7-9 to TRBJ1-4; 9 bases agree with TRBD1. The length of the CDR3 is 17 residues. The germline V gene has CDR1 SEHNR and CDR2 FQNEAQ (reference sequence). V dropped 5 bases and J dropped 7; count of bases not matched to a gene: 14.

The chain is built from TRBV19 and TRBJ1-3; D gene unclear. The CDR3 length is 14 residues. Germline CDR1 is LNHDA and CDR2 is SQIVND (reference sequence). Trimming took 7 bases from V and 0 from J, leaving 10 bases between them. CDR3 in amino acids: CASKFKFSGNTIYF. CDR3 in DNA: TGTGCCAGTAAATTCAAGTTCTCTGGAAACACCATATATTTT.

V is TRBV4-2 and J is TRBJ1-1, with D possibly matching TRBD1 (6 bases). V lost 5 bases and J lost 1, with 11 bases in between. Germline V gene lookup returns CDR1 LGHNA and CDR2 YNFKEQ. The CDR3 is 14 residues long. CDR3 region: CASSYRGGNTEAFF. For the CDR3, the DNA is TGTGCCAGCAGCTATCGAGGGGGGAACACTGAAGCTTTCTTT.

The V gene is TRBV30, the J gene TRBJ2-3; D not certain. V shed 4 bases and J shed 1 base, with 6 bases lying between them. In germline, CDR1 is GTSNPN, CDR2 SVGIG (reference sequence). CDR3 size: 12 residues. CDR3 protein: CAWTPGTDTQYF. CDR3 coding DNA: TGTGCCTGGACGCCAGGCACAGATACGCAGTATTTT.